A selection of T cell receptor beta chains follows, all from one sample in a study of beta chain features in type 1 diabetes. This table comes from immunoSEQ multiplex PCR, and its TCRdb copy is limited to in-frame clones, with some not included. This sample carries around 260,000 clones, 20% of them seen once, and the ten largest clones take less than 0.03%. The sequenced material came from naive CD4+ T cells from blood. The receptors here all came from a woman between 40 and 55 years old with type 1 diabetes. CDR3s include the opening cysteine and the closing phenylalanine or tryptophan. Fields, in order: D gene, V gene, CDR3 protein. A D gene is named only where the DNA matches it firmly.

.	TRBV7-2	CASSPLPFLNQETQYF
.	TRBV5-1	CASSQRTGRTEAFF
TRBD1	TRBV7-9	CASSPVGTGVTGELFF
.	TRBV7-9	CAIRIDGYQETQYF
TRBD2	TRBV29-1	CSVEDPRGSDYEQYF
TRBD2	TRBV5-1	CASSLEASGAREQFF
.	TRBV6-6	CASSYGTVSVAFF
.	TRBV20-1	CSASYQETQYF
TRBD1	TRBV25-1	CASTGGATDTQYF
.	TRBV30	CAWRRASGVGNTIYF
TRBD1	TRBV4-2	CASSLDRGLTNEKLFF
TRBD1	TRBV29-1	CSVGRQGASDEQYF
.	TRBV4-1	CASSQVRTASNEQYF
.	TRBV15	CATSRVPGVYSPLHF
TRBD1	TRBV5-6	CASSLPGQGRGDTQYF
.	TRBV6-6	CASSYRSSTDTQYF
TRBD2	TRBV4-2	CASSQGPGGGANYNEQFF
TRBD1	TRBV28	CASSRTGGLSTDTQYF
TRBD1	TRBV6-5	CASSYGQGVNQPQHF
TRBD1	TRBV5-1	CATKGQEDGYTF
TRBD2	TRBV2	CASGGVQETQYF
TRBD1	TRBV7-7	CASSSDRGHEQYF
.	TRBV7-3	CASSTFRDTLGTDTQYF
.	TRBV18	CASSPQGGTEAFF
.	TRBV7-2	CASSLAPGNTEAFF
.	TRBV19	CASTPSGLSYEQYF
.	TRBV5-1	CASSLGQSDEQFF
.	TRBV27	CASSLRGTRDTQYF
.	TRBV4-1	CASSQVSVNEQFF
TRBD1	TRBV4-3	CASSQERQGWYEQYF
.	TRBV5-6	CASSLGRLREAFF
.	TRBV28	CASSLGGANYGYTF
TRBD1	TRBV29-1	CSVDGQDNQPQHF
.	TRBV10-3	CAISPGVHNEQFF
TRBD2	TRBV9	CASSVATGGGQETQYF
TRBD1	TRBV15	CATSSTQGKAFF
.	TRBV15	CATSRGEGGRGYGYTF
.	TRBV7-2	CASSLAVQETQYF
TRBD1	TRBV7-9	CASSHRGTYEQYF
.	TRBV5-1	CASSLGAQTYEQYF
TRBD2	TRBV29-1	CSVEDVRLAGEEETQYF
TRBD1	TRBV30	CAWGQGHQETQYF
.	TRBV18	CASSPQEGGEAGTVEQFF
.	TRBV4-1	CASSLVENTEAFF
TRBD2	TRBV7-9	CASTYRAGYEQYF
.	TRBV27	CASSFMWDKLDQETQYF
.	TRBV18	CASSPDRNQETQYF
TRBD1	TRBV7-9	CASRGQGLSPLHF
.	TRBV5-1	CASSLADSTDTQYF
TRBD2	TRBV28	CASSHPPSGTGELFF
TRBD1	TRBV6-1	CASAWRRDSYEQYF
.	TRBV9	CASSVDGTRGAQYF
TRBD1	TRBV5-1	CASSWGQTQEQYF
.	TRBV19	CASTKGYEQYF
TRBD1	TRBV18	CASSPDRGETQYF